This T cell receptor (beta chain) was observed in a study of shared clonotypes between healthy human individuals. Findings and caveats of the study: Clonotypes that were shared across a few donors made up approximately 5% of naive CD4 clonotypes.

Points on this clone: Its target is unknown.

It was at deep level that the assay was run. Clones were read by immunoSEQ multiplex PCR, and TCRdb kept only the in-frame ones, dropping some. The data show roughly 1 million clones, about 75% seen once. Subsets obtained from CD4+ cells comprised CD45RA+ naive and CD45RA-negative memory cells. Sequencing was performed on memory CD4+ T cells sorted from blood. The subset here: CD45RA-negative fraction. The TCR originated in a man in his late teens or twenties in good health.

CDR3 nucleotides: TGTGCCAGCAGCCAAGGGGACGTTAGCGGGAGCGGAACAGATACGCAGTATTTT. Encoded protein: CASSQGDVSGSGTDTQYF. This rearrangement joins TRBV14 to TRBJ2-3; 9 bases are a match to TRBD2. This CDR3 contains 18 residues. Germline assignment: CDR1 SGHDN and CDR2 FVKESK. V lost 1 base, J lost 3 bases, and 11 bases stayed unmatched.